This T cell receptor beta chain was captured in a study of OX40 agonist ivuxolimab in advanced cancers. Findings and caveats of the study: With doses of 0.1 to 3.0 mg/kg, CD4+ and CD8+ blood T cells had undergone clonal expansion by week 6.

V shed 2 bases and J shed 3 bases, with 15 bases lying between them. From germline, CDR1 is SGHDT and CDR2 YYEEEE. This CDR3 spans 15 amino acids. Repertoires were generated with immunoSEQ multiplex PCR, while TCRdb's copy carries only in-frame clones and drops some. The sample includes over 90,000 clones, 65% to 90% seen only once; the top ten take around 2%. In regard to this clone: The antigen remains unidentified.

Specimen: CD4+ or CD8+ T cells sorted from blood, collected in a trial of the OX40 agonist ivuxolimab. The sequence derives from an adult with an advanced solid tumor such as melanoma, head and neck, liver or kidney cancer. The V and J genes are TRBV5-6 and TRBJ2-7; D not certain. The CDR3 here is CASSFANFVNYEQYF. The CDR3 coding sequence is TGTGCCAGCAGCTTTGCCAACTTTGTAAACTACGAGCAGTACTTC.